These 8 T cell receptor beta chains were sequenced from one sample in a study of blood T cell repertoires in COVID-19 (dated by TCRdb to 2019 to 2021). The library was prepared using the immunoSEQ multiplex PCR assay. TCRdb's version of the immuneACCESS table is confined to in-frame rearrangements and falls short of the full clone set. An unresolved V gene accounts for under half of the shortfall where checked; the remainder is of unknown origin. The sample includes under 300,000 clones, with about nine tenths observed a single time. Clones ranked in the top ten supply 2% to 2.5% of the sample. Sequencing was done on a sample of peripheral blood. The origin of the receptors is a man younger than 40 who had recovered from COVID-19.

This rearrangement joins TRBV6-5 to TRBJ1-1; no definite D call. From germline, CDR1 is MNHEY and CDR2 SVGAGI. This CDR3 contains 11 residues. The V and J ends lost 6 bases and 14 bases respectively, with 16 bases between them. The DNA for the CDR3 is TGTGCCAGCAGGGCACCTCCGGGTGAGTTCTTT. This translates into CASRAPPGEFF.

This clone was seen many times. The V gene is TRBV28, the J gene TRBJ1-2; 8 nucleotides line up with TRBD1. The V gene end was trimmed by 3 bases and the J gene end by 5 bases; junction bases not matched to a gene: 5. The germline V gene has CDR1 MDHEN and CDR2 SYDVKM. The CDR3 contains 14 residues. The chain's CDR3 is CASSFGTGGYGYTF. CDR3 nucleotides: TGTGCCAGCAGTTTTGGGACAGGCGGTTATGGCTACACCTTC.

The CDR3: CASSLVLQGDDRPYNEQFF. CDR3 coding DNA: TGTGCCAGCAGCTTAGTTTTACAAGGAGACGACAGGCCCTACAATGAGCAGTTCTTC. This chain joins TRBV11-2 and TRBJ2-1; possible D gene TRBD1, 6 bases. V lost 1 base and J lost 2, with 21 bases in between. Per germline, CDR1 SGHAT and CDR2 FQNNGV. The CDR3 spans 19 residues.

As to this clone: An end of the junction does not agree with germline; a read error may underlie this. This chain connects TRBV6-1 to TRBJ1-2; no clear D gene. The CDR3 loop spans 12 amino acids. The germline V gene encodes CDR1 MNHNS and CDR2 SASEGT. The CDR3 sequence: CASSEIGQSFAF. Here the CDR3 DNA reads TGTGCCAGCAGTGAAATTGGTCAGTCGTTCGCCTTC.

The chain links TRBV9 to TRBJ1-1; a weak D match, TRBD1 (6 bases). Trimming shortened V by 4 bases and J by 4 bases, and 17 bases separated the two germline ends. CDR1 SGDLS and CDR2 YYNGEE come from the germline V gene. The CDR3 totals 15 residues. In DNA, the CDR3 is TGTGCCAGCAGCCCCGGCTGGGGGCTGGGCACTGAAGCTTTCTTT. Residues: CASSPGWGLGTEAFF.

The chain recombines TRBV6-5 with TRBJ1-5, with a weak D call TRBD1 (6 bases). Trimming stripped 6 bases from V and 7 bases from J, with 16 bases between. CDR3 length equals 14 residues. Germline CDR1 MNHEY, CDR2 SVGAGI. The CDR3 nucleotides are TGTGCCAGCAGCCAGGTGGGGGCAGGGCAGCCCCAGCATTTT. Its translation: CASSQVGAGQPQHF.

This sequence joins TRBV9 and TRBJ1-3; the D is unclear. Trimming took 0 bases from V and 0 from J, leaving 10 bases between them. The CDR3 has 16 residues. The germline V gene encodes CDR1 SGDLS and CDR2 YYNGEE. CDR3: CASSVDISFSGNTIYF. The CDR3 bases are TGTGCCAGCAGCGTAGACATCTCCTTCTCTGGAAACACCATATATTTT.

This clone has a handful of counts. Other nucleotide sequences from this sample produce the same CDR3. The chain is built from TRBV12-3 or TRBV12-4 and TRBJ2-5, with TRBD2 identical over 8 bases. The CDR3 spans 13 residues. After removal of 4 bases from V and 5 bases from J, the junction contained 3 bases not matched to a gene. CDR3 nucleotide sequence: TGTGCCAGCAGTTACTTAGCGGGGGAGACCCAGTACTTC. This encodes CASSYLAGETQYF.